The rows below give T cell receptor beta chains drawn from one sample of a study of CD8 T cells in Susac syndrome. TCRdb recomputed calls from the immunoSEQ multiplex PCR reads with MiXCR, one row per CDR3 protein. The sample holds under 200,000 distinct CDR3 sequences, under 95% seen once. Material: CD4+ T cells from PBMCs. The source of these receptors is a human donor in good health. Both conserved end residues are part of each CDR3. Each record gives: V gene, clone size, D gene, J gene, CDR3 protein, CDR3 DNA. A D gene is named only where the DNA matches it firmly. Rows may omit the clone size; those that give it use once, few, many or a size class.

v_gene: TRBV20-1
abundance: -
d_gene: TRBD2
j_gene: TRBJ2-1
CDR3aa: CSARGVAGVYNEQFF
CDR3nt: TGCAGTGCTAGAGGGGTAGCGGGAGTCTACAATGAGCAGTTCTTC

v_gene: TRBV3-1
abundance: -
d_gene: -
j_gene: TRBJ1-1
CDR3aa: CASRPRGLNTEAFF
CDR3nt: TGTGCCAGCAGGCCTAGGGGATTGAACACTGAAGCTTTCTTT

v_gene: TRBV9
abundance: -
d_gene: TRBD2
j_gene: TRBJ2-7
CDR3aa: CASSVGLAGGQLTYEQYF
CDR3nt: TGTGCCAGCAGCGTAGGACTAGCGGGGGGACAGCTCACCTACGAGCAGTACTTC

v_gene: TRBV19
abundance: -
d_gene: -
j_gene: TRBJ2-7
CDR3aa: CASSYQPRSYEQYF
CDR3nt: TGTGCCAGTAGTTATCAGCCCCGCTCCTACGAGCAGTACTTC

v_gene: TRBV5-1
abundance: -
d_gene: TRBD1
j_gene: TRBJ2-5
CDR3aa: CASSTGTGGQETQYF
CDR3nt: TGCGCCAGCAGCACCGGGACAGGGGGCCAAGAGACCCAGTACTTC

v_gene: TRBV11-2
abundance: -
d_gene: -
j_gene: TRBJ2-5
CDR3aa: CASSSPRGTQYF
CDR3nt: TGTGCCAGCAGCTCCCCGCGGGGGACCCAGTACTTC

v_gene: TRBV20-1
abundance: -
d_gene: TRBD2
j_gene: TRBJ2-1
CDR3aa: CSARDPGGRNEQFF
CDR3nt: TGCAGTGCTAGGGATCCGGGGGGACGCAATGAGCAGTTCTTC

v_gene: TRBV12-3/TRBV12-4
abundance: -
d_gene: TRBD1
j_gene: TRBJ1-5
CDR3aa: CASSRDRVDSNQPQHF
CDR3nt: TGTGCCAGCAGCCGGGACAGGGTTGATAGCAATCAGCCCCAGCATTTT

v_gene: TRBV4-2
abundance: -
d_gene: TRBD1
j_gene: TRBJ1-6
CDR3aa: CASSLTGTGDAPLHF
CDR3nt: TGTGCCAGCAGCCTTACCGGGACAGGGGATGCACCCCTCCACTTT

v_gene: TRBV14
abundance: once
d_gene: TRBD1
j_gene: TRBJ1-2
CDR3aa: CASSQQTGLGGYTF
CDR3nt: TGTGCCAGCAGCCAACAGACAGGGCTTGGTGGCTACACCTTC

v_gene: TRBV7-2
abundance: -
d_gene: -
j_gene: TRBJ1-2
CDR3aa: CASSPSADYGYTF
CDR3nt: TGTGCCAGCAGCCCTTCAGCTGACTATGGCTACACCTTC

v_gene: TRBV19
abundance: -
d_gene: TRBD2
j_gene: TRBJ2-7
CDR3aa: CASSRVGGAAEQYF
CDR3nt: TGTGCCAGTAGTCGGGTCGGGGGGGCCGCCGAGCAGTACTTC

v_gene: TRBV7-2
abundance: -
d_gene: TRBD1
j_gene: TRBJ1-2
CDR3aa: CASSRARGNLGGYTF
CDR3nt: TGTGCCAGCAGCCGCGCCAGGGGGAACTTAGGGGGCTACACCTTC